Listed below are T cell receptor beta chains from one sample, sequenced in a study of OX40 agonist ivuxolimab in advanced cancers. Method: immunoSEQ multiplex PCR; TCRdb's copy keeps in-frame clones and lacks some. Among 60,000 to 75,000 clones listed, 84% were seen once. The sample here was CD4+ or CD8+ T cells sorted from blood, taken in a trial of the OX40 agonist ivuxolimab. The receptor source for this set is an adult with an advanced solid tumor such as melanoma, head and neck, liver or kidney cancer. Both conserved end residues are part of each CDR3. Each record gives: clone size, J gene, V gene, D gene, CDR3 protein, CDR3 DNA. The D gene is left open where the match is weak. The size of a clone is reported for some rows only, either as once, few or many, or as a class for expanded clones.

.	TRBJ1-2	TRBV29-1	TRBD1	CSVEPGQGGGYTF	TGCAGCGTTGAACCTGGACAGGGTGGAGGCTACACCTTC
few	TRBJ1-1	TRBV7-8	.	CASSSNRDEAFF	TGTGCCAGCAGCTCTAACAGGGATGAAGCTTTCTTT
.	TRBJ1-1	TRBV4-1	.	CASSQDRTANTEAFF	TGCGCCAGCAGCCAAGACCGGACAGCGAACACTGAAGCTTTCTTT
once	TRBJ2-7	TRBV5-6	TRBD1	CASSDGQGARYEQYF	TGTGCCAGCAGCGATGGACAGGGGGCTAGGTACGAGCAGTACTTC
.	TRBJ2-4	TRBV19	.	CASRADLAKNIQYF	TGTGCCAGTAGGGCAGACTTAGCCAAAAACATTCAGTACTTC
.	TRBJ1-5	TRBV7-9	TRBD1	CASSAPGGLDQPQHF	TGTGCCAGCAGCGCCCCAGGGGGCTTAGATCAGCCCCAGCATTTT
.	TRBJ1-2	TRBV6-5	.	CASSSQTGAYGYTF	TGTGCCAGCAGTTCACAGACAGGAGCCTATGGCTACACCTTC
.	TRBJ1-2	TRBV5-1	TRBD1	CASSPTGGEDYGYTF	TGCGCCAGCAGCCCAACAGGGGGCGAAGACTATGGCTACACCTTC
few	TRBJ1-2	TRBV2	.	CASSVRGWYGYTF	TGTGCCAGCAGTGTCAGGGGTTGGTATGGCTACACCTTC
few	TRBJ1-1	TRBV5-1	.	CASSLEVMNTEAFF	TGCGCCAGCAGCTTGGAGGTCATGAACACTGAAGCTTTCTTT
.	TRBJ1-4	TRBV18	.	CASSPATTNEKLFF	TGTGCCAGCTCACCCGCAACAACTAATGAAAAACTGTTTTTT
once	TRBJ1-2	TRBV5-1	TRBD1	CASSRSTGSGGYTF	TGCGCCAGCAGCCGGTCGACAGGGTCAGGTGGCTACACCTTC
.	TRBJ1-1	TRBV19	TRBD1	CASSITRGEEAFF	TGTGCCAGTAGTATTACCAGGGGGGAGGAAGCTTTCTTT
.	TRBJ1-2	TRBV18	TRBD1	CASSPSGQGPYGYTF	TGTGCCAGCTCACCATCCGGACAGGGACCCTATGGCTACACCTTC
.	TRBJ1-4	TRBV6-5	.	CASSYGKLFF	TGTGCCAGCAGTTACGGAAAACTGTTTTTT
.	TRBJ2-6	TRBV28	.	CASSFWAARRKAGANVLTF	TGTGCCAGCAGTTTCTGGGCCGCCAGACGAAAAGCCGGGGCCAACGTCCTGACTTTC
.	TRBJ2-3	TRBV11-3	.	CASSLTSSATQYF	TGTGCCAGCAGCCTGACGTCTAGCGCAACGCAGTATTTT
.	TRBJ2-6	TRBV15	.	CATSSGLQPSGANVLTF	TGTGCCACCAGCAGCGGACTTCAACCCTCTGGGGCCAACGTCCTGACTTTC
.	TRBJ2-7	TRBV6-1	TRBD1	CASSMRQGAYEQYF	TGTGCCAGCAGTATGCGACAGGGAGCCTACGAGCAGTACTTC
medium-sized	TRBJ2-5	TRBV5-1	.	CASSGGGGVQETQYF	TGCGCCAGCAGCGGTGGAGGGGGCGTCCAAGAGACCCAGTACTTC
.	TRBJ1-5	TRBV30	.	CAWDSYNQPQHF	TGTGCCTGGGACAGTTATAATCAGCCCCAGCATTTT
.	TRBJ1-1	TRBV6-1	.	CASTWTSNTEAFF	TGTGCCAGCACCTGGACCTCGAACACTGAAGCTTTCTTT
.	TRBJ1-2	TRBV6-6	.	CASSLGNYGYTF	TGTGCCAGCAGTTTAGGGAACTATGGCTACACCTTC
.	TRBJ2-5	TRBV7-9	TRBD2	CASSPDTGRLETQYF	TGTGCCAGCAGCCCGGACACCGGGAGGCTAGAGACCCAGTACTTC
.	TRBJ2-7	TRBV7-2	TRBD1	CASSQTGAVSYEQYF	TGTGCCAGCAGTCAGACAGGGGCTGTCTCCTACGAGCAGTACTTC
medium-sized	TRBJ2-7	TRBV7-6	.	CASSLDGYGEQYF	TGTGCCAGCAGCTTAGACGGGTACGGCGAGCAGTACTTC
.	TRBJ2-1	TRBV11-2	.	CASSLVRLPYYEQFF	TGTGCCAGCAGCTTAGTACGTCTCCCTTACTATGAGCAGTTCTTC
.	TRBJ1-1	TRBV4-2	TRBD1	CASSKEGTGEDTEAFF	TGTGCCAGCAGCAAAGAAGGGACAGGGGAGGACACTGAAGCTTTCTTT
.	TRBJ2-2	TRBV27	.	CASSRTNTGELFF	TGTGCCAGCAGTCGGACAAATACCGGGGAGCTGTTTTTT
.	TRBJ2-2	TRBV7-9	TRBD1	CASSRDRDRVNTGELFF	TGTGCCAGCAGCAGAGACCGGGACAGGGTGAACACCGGGGAGCTGTTTTTT
.	TRBJ1-1	TRBV7-6	.	CASSPDSPNTEAFF	TGTGCCAGCAGCCCGGACAGCCCGAACACTGAAGCTTTCTTT
.	TRBJ2-2	TRBV7-7	.	CASSLIGSTGELFF	TGTGCTAGCAGCTTAATCGGCAGCACCGGGGAGCTGTTTTTT
.	TRBJ2-5	TRBV4-3	.	CASSQDRSHKETQYF	TGCGCCAGCAGCCAAGATAGGAGCCATAAAGAGACCCAGTACTTC
.	TRBJ1-2	TRBV18	TRBD1	CASSPLTGAGYTF	TGTGCCAGCTCACCACTCACAGGGGCTGGCTACACCTTC
.	TRBJ1-4	TRBV28	.	CASSTQTSLEKLFF	TGTGCCAGCAGTACTCAGACCAGTCTTGAAAAACTGTTTTTT
once	TRBJ1-1	TRBV7-2	.	CASARSGVNTEAFF	TGTGCCAGCGCTCGATCCGGGGTGAACACTGAAGCTTTCTTT
.	TRBJ2-5	TRBV5-4	TRBD2	CASTPRIAGRQETQYF	TGTGCCAGCACCCCTCGGATAGCGGGAAGGCAAGAGACCCAGTACTTC
.	TRBJ2-7	TRBV5-4	.	CASSLGRTSLYEQYF	TGTGCCAGCAGCTTGGGGAGGACGTCGCTATACGAGCAGTACTTC
medium-sized	TRBJ1-2	TRBV5-8	.	CASSNRAYGYTF	TGTGCCAGCAGCAACCGGGCCTATGGCTACACCTTC
.	TRBJ2-6	TRBV2	.	CASSSDRTSSGANVLTF	TGTGCCAGCAGTTCCGACAGGACTTCTTCTGGGGCCAACGTCCTGACTTTC
few	TRBJ1-1	TRBV11-1	TRBD1	CASSSSRDREQNTEAFF	TGTGCCAGCAGCTCGTCCCGGGACAGGGAACAGAACACTGAAGCTTTCTTT
once	TRBJ2-4	TRBV19	TRBD1	CASSIGGDRGNIQYF	TGTGCCAGTAGTATAGGCGGGGACAGGGGGAACATTCAGTACTTC
.	TRBJ1-1	TRBV11-2	.	CASSLERGAEAFF	TGTGCCAGCAGCTTGGAGCGCGGGGCCGAAGCTTTCTTT
.	TRBJ2-5	TRBV7-9	TRBD2	CASSLSSGGLYQETQYF	TGTGCCAGCAGCTTGTCTAGCGGGGGGCTGTACCAAGAGACCCAGTACTTC
.	TRBJ1-1	TRBV2	.	CASRRYEVAFF	TGTGCCAGCAGGCGGTACGAGGTTGCTTTCTTT
once	TRBJ1-2	TRBV18	.	CASSPDLDVRSGYTF	TGTGCCAGCTCACCGGACCTGGACGTGCGGTCTGGCTACACCTTC
.	TRBJ1-1	TRBV11-3	.	CASSSPSNTEAFF	TGTGCCAGCAGCTCTCCATCCAACACTGAAGCTTTCTTT
.	TRBJ1-2	TRBV5-4	.	CASSPPGGGYYGYTF	TGTGCCAGCAGCCCACCGGGGGGGGGTTACTATGGCTACACCTTC
.	TRBJ1-1	TRBV25-1	.	CASSESRGGLRVNTEAFF	TGTGCCAGCAGTGAATCCCGGGGGGGATTGCGGGTGAACACTGAAGCTTTCTTT
.	TRBJ2-1	TRBV7-9	.	CASSPTQGSSVYNEQFF	TGTGCCAGCAGCCCTACTCAGGGTTCTAGCGTTTACAATGAGCAGTTCTTC
.	TRBJ2-7	TRBV7-8	.	CASRGGGGRPGEQYF	TGTGCCAGCAGAGGGGGAGGGGGGCGTCCGGGCGAGCAGTACTTC